This TCR beta chain is from a study of shared clonotypes between healthy human individuals. Healthy and HIV-negative, the adult donors had no recent acute infections or vaccinations. The CDR3 has 14 amino acids. Germline CDR1 MNHNS, CDR2 SASEGT. Trimming at V came to 2 bases and at J to 4 bases, leaving 1 base not matched to a gene. Sequencing was performed with immunoSEQ multiplex PCR; in TCRdb, only in-frame clones are kept and a portion is missing. The table has about 1 million clones, around 76% seen once; the top ten hold roughly 1.4%. This clonotype originated in a man younger than 35 in good health. The V call is TRBV6-1, the J call TRBJ2-1, with TRBD2 matching over 8 bases. The specimen sequenced was memory CD4+ T cells sorted from blood. Stated subset: CD45RA-negative fraction. The CDR3 is CASSESGGYNEQFF. CDR3 sequence (DNA): TGTGCCAGCAGTGAAAGCGGGGGTTACAATGAGCAGTTCTTC.